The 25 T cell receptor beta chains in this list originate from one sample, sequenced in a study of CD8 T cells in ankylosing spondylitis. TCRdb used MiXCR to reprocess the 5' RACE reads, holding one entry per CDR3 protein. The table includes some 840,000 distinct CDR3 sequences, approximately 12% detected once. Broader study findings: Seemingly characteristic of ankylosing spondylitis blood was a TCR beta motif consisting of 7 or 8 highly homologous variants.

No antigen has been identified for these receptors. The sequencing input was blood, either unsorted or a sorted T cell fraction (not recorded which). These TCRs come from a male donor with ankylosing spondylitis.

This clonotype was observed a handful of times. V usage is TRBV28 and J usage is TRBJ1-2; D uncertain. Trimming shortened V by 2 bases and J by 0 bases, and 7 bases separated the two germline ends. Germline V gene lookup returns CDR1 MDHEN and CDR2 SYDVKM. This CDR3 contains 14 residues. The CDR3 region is CASSLNTPNYGYTF. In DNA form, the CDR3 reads TGTGCCAGCAGTTTAAATACACCTAACTATGGCTACACCTTC.

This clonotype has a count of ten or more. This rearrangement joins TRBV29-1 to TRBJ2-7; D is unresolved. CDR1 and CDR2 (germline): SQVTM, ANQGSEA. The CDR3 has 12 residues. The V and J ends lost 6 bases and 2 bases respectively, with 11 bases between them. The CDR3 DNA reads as TGCAGCGTGCGTCTGCAGGCCTACGAGCAGTACTTC. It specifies CSVRLQAYEQYF.

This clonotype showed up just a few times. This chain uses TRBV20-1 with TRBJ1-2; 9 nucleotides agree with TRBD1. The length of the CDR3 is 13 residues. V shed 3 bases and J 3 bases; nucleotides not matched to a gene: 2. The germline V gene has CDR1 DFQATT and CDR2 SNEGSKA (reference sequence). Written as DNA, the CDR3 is TGCAGTGCTAGGGACAGGGGATACTATGGCTACACCTTC. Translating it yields CSARDRGYYGYTF.

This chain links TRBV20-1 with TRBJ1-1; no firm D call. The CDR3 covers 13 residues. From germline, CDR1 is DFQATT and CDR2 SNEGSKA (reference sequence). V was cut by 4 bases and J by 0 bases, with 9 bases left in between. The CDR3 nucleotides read TGCAGTGCTACGGCAGCTATGAACACTGAAGCTTTCTTT. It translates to CSATAAMNTEAFF.

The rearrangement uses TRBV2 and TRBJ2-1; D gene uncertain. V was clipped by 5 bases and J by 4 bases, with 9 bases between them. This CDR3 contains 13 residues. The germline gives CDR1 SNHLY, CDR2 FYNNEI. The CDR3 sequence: CASSFNTYNEQFF. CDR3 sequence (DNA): TGTGCCAGCAGTTTCAACACTTACAATGAGCAGTTCTTC.

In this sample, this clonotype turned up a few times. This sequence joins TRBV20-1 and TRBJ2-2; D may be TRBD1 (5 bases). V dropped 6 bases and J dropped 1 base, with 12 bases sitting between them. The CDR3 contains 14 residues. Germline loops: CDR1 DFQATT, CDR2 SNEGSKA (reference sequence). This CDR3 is CSASKQENTGELFF. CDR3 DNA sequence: TGCAGTGCCTCTAAACAGGAGAACACCGGGGAGCTGTTTTTT.

CDR3 protein: CASSLTGQGGGNEQFF. In nucleotides, the CDR3 is TGTGCCAGCAGTTTAACGGGACAGGGGGGGGGCAATGAGCAGTTCTTC. The gene calls are TRBV28 and TRBJ2-1, with 11 bases aligning to TRBD1. Losses at the gene ends were 2 bases for V and 6 bases for J; bases not matched to a gene: 6. This CDR3 contains 16 residues. Germline assignment: CDR1 MDHEN and CDR2 SYDVKM. Full variable domain (remainder filled in from reference TRBV28 and TRBJ2-1): DVKVTQSSRYLVKRTGEKVFLECVQDMDHENMFWYRQDPGLGLRLIYFSYDVKMKEKGDIPEGYSVSREKKERFSLILESASTNQTSMYLCASSLTGQGGGNEQFFGPGTRLTVL.

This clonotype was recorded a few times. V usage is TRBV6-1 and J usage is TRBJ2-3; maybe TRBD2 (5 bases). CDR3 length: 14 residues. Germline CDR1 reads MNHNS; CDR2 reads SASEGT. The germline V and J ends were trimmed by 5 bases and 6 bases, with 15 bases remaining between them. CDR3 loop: CASSRRSGSDTQYF. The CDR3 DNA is TGTGCCAGCAGTCGTCGTTCGGGGTCCGATACGCAGTATTTT.

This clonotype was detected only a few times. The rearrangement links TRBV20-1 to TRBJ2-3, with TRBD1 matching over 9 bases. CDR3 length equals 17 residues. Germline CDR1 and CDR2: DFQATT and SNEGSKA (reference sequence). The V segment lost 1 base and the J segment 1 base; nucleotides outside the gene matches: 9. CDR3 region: CSARGAPGQGRTDTQYF. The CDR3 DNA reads TGCAGTGCTAGAGGGGCTCCCGGACAGGGGCGCACAGATACGCAGTATTTT.

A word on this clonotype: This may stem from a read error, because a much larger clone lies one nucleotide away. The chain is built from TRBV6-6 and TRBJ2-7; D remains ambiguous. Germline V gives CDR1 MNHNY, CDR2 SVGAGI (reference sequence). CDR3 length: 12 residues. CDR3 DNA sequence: TGTGCCAGCAGTCCCCAGCACTACGGGCAGTACTTC. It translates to CASSPQHYGQYF.

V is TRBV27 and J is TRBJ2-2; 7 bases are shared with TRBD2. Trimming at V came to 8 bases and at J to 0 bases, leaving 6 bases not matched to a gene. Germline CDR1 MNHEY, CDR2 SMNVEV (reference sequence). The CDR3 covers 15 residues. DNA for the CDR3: TGTGCCAGCCGGCCCGGGGGGACGAACACCGGGGAGCTGTTTTTT. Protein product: CASRPGGTNTGELFF.

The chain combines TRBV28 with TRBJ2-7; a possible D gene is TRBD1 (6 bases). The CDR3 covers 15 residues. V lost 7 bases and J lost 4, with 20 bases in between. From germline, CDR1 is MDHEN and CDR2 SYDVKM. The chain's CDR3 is CASNPWGRGKYEQYF. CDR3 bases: TGTGCCAGCAACCCATGGGGCAGGGGCAAGTACGAGCAGTACTTC.

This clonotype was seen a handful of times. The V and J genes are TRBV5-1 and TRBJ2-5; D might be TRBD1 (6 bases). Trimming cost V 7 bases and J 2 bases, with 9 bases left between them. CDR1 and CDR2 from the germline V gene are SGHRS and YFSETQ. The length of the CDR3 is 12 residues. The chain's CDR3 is CASGTIQETQYF. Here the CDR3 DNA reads TGCGCCAGCGGGACAATACAAGAGACCCAGTACTTC.

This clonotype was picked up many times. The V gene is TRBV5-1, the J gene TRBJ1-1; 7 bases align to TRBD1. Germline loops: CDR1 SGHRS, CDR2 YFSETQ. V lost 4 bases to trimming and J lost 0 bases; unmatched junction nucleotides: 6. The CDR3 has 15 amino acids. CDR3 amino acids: CASSTQQGMNTEAFF. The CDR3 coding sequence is TGCGCCAGCAGCACCCAACAGGGGATGAACACTGAAGCTTTCTTT.

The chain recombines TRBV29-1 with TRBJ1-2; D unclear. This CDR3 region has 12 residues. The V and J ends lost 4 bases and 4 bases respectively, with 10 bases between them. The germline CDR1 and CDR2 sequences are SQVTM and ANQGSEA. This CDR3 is CSVATEFYGYTF. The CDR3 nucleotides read TGCAGCGTTGCCACAGAGTTCTATGGCTACACCTTC.

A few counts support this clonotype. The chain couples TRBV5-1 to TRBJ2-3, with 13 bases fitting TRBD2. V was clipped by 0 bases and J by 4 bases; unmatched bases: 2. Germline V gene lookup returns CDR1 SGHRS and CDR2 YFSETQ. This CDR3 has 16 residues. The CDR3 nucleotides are TGCGCCAGCAGCTTGGGGACTAGCGGGAGTTCAGATACGCAGTATTTT. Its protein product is CASSLGTSGSSDTQYF.

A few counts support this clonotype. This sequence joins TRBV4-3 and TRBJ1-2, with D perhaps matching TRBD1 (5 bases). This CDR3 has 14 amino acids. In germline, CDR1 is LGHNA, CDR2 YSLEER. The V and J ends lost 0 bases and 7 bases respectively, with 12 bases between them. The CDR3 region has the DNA TGCGCCAGCAGCCAAGATTTGGGTGGGGCTGGCTACACCTTC. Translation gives CASSQDLGGAGYTF.

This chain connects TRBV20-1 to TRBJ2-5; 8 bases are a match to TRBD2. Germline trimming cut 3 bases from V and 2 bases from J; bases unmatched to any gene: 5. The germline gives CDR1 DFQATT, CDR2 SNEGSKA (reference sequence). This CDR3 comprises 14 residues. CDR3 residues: CSARRGDGQETQYF. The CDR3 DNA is TGCAGTGCTAGGCGGGGGGATGGTCAAGAGACCCAGTACTTC.

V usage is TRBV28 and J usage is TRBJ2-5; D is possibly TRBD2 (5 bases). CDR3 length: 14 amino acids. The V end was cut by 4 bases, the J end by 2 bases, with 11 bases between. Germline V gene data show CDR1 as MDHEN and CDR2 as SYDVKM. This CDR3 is CASSSGVVQETQYF. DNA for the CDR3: TGTGCCAGCAGTTCCGGGGTAGTTCAAGAGACCCAGTACTTC.

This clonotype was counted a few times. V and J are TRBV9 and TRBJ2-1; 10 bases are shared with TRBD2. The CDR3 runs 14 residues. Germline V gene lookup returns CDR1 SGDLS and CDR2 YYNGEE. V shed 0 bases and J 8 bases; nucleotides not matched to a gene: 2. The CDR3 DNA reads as TGTGCCAGCAGCGTAGCTAGCGGGGGTTATGAGCAGTTCTTC. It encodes CASSVASGGYEQFF.

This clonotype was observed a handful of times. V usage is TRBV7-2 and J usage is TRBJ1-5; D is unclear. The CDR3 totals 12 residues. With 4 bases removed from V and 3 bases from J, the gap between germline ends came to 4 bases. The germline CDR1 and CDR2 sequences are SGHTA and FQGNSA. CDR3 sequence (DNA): TGTGCCAGCAGCTCGACCAATCAGCCCCAGCATTTT. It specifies CASSSTNQPQHF.

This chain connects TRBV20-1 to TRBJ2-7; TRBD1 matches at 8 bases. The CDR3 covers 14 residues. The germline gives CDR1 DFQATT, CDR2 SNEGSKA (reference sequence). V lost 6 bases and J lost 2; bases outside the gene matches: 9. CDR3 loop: CSAQTGAPPYEQYF. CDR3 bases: TGCAGTGCCCAGACAGGGGCGCCCCCCTACGAGCAGTACTTC.

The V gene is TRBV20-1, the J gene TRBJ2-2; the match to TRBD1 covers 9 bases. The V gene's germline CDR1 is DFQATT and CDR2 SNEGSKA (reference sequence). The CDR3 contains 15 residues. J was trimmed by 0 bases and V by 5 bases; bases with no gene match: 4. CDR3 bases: TGCAGTGCTGGAGGGACAGGGACGAACACCGGGGAGCTGTTTTTT. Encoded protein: CSAGGTGTNTGELFF.

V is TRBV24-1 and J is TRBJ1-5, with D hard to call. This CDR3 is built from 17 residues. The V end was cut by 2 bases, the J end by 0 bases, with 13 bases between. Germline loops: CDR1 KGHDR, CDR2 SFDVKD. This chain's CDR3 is CATSDSGTSYSNQPQHF. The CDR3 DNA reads TGTGCCACCAGTGATTCCGGCACCAGTTATAGCAATCAGCCCCAGCATTTT.

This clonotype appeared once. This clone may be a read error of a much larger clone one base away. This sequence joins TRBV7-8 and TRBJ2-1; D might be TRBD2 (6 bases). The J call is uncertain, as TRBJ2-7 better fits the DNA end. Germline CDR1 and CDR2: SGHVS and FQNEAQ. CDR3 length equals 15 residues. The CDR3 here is CASSLGGLSYNEQYF. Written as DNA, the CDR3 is TGTGCCAGCAGCTTAGGGGGACTGAGCTACAATGAGCAGTACTTC.